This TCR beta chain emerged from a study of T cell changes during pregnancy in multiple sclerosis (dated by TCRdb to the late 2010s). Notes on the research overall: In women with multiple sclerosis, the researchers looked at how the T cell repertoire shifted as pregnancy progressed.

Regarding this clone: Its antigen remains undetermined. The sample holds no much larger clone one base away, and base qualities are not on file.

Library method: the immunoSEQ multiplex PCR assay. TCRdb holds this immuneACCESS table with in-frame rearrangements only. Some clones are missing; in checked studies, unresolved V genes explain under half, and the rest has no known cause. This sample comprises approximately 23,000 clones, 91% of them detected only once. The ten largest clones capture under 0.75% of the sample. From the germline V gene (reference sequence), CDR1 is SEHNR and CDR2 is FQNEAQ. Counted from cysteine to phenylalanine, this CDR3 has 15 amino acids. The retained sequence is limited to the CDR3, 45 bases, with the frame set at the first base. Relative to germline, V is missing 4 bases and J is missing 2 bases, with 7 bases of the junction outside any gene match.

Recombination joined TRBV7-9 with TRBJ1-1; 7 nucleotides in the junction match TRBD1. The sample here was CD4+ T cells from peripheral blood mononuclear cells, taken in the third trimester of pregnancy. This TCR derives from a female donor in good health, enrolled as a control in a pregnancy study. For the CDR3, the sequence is CASSSSGTANTEAFF. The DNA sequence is TGTGCCAGCAGCTCCTCCGGGACAGCCAACACTGAAGCTTTCTTT.